Reported below is one TCR beta chain. The junction and the germline gene differ at one end; a read error may be behind it. How the authors handled the data: Nucleated cell counts were estimated from reference gene primer amplification. The protocol was immunoSEQ multiplex PCR, while the TCRdb copy is restricted to in-frame clones and leaves out a portion. That table is the source of V, J and clone size, and D and trimming were worked out from the DNA. Of some 200,000 clones in the sample, over 70% were seen once. This sample stems from a study of blood T cell repertoires in COVID-19. Study background: The origin of the acute and convalescent COVID-19 samples was the United States, Italy and Spain. PBMCs, B-cell-depleted T cells, or T cells were the source of the cDNA or gDNA that made up the material.

The CDR3 runs to 13 residues. Germline loops: CDR1 SSHAT, CDR2 FNYEAQ (reference sequence). The sequence came from a woman in her 70s with acute or convalescent COVID-19. V is TRBV7-7 and J is TRBJ2-1; TRBD1 matches at 10 bases. The sample was peripheral blood. The DNA for the CDR3 is TGTGCTAGCAGCCGGGACAGGGGAAATGAGCAGTTCTTC. Encoded protein: CASSRDRGNEQFF.